These 20 T cell receptor beta chains came from one sample sequenced in a study of CD8 T cells in ankylosing spondylitis. Points from the study as a whole: A TCR beta motif of eight highly homologous variants appeared characteristic of ankylosing spondylitis blood.

What these receptors recognize is not known. One entry per CDR3 protein, called by TCRdb with MiXCR from the 5' RACE reads. The sample carries about 800,000 distinct CDR3 sequences, approximately 10% recorded once. Sequenced material: blood, either unsorted or a sorted T cell fraction (not recorded which). These receptor sequences come from a male donor with ankylosing spondylitis.

V is TRBV12-3 or TRBV12-4 and J is TRBJ1-6, with 10 bases aligning to TRBD1. The CDR3 is 15 residues long. V was pared by 4 bases and J by 7 bases, with 4 bases of the junction left unmatched. CDR3 coding DNA: TGTGCCAGCAGTTCCCTGGGACAGGGGAATTCACCCCTCCACTTT. Protein sequence: CASSSLGQGNSPLHF.

This chain joins TRBV10-3 and TRBJ2-7; 7 positions match TRBD1. This CDR3 is 17 amino acids long. CDR1 and CDR2 from the germline V gene are ENHRY and SYGVKD. J lost 1 base, V lost 6 bases, and 15 bases had no gene match. The CDR3 is CAIRAAYGTASSYEQYF. The DNA of the CDR3 is TGTGCCATCAGAGCCGCCTATGGGACAGCCTCTTCCTACGAGCAGTACTTC.

The sample holds a few counts of this clonotype. The chain couples TRBV5-1 to TRBJ1-5; D is perhaps TRBD1 (6 bases). The length of the CDR3 is 15 residues. V lost 3 bases, J lost 7 bases, and 17 bases lay in between. Germline lookup yields CDR1 SGHRS and CDR2 YFSETQ. This chain's CDR3 is CASSSTSYRAQPQHF. For the CDR3, the DNA is TGCGCCAGCAGCTCCACATCTTACAGGGCCCAGCCCCAGCATTTT.

The chain couples TRBV28 to TRBJ2-7; 12 bases map to TRBD1. Losses at the gene ends were 6 bases for V and 7 bases for J; bases not matched to a gene: 10. The CDR3 runs 15 residues. CDR1 and CDR2 (germline): MDHEN, SYDVKM. The CDR3 loop reads CASSPGQGAPVEQYF. CDR3 DNA sequence: TGTGCCAGCAGCCCGGGACAGGGGGCCCCAGTGGAGCAGTACTTC. The variable domain in full, with the rest retrieved from reference TRBV28 and TRBJ2-7, is DVKVTQSSRYLVKRTGEKVFLECVQDMDHENMFWYRQDPGLGLRLIYFSYDVKMKEKGDIPEGYSVSREKKERFSLILESASTNQTSMYLCASSPGQGAPVEQYFGPGTRLTVT.

The J gene is TRBJ1-4, the V gene TRBV7-6; 8 bases are a match to TRBD1. The germline CDR1 and CDR2 sequences are SGHVS and FNYEAQ. J lost 5 bases, V lost 1 base, and 6 bases had no gene match. There are 16 residues in the CDR3. CDR3 sequence: CASSLGQGRGNEKLFF. The CDR3 DNA follows: TGTGCCAGCAGCTTAGGACAGGGGAGAGGGAATGAAAAACTGTTTTTT.

This clonotype was observed a handful of times. The V and J genes are TRBV25-1 and TRBJ1-4; 8 bases fit TRBD1. The CDR3 spans 12 residues. Germline V lookup: CDR1 MGHDK, CDR2 SYGVNS. After removal of 7 bases from V and 7 bases from J, the junction contained 2 bases not matched to a gene. The CDR3 DNA is TGTGCCAGCACCAGGGGGCTTGAAAAACTGTTTTTT. This gives the protein CASTRGLEKLFF.

The chain uses TRBV7-2 and TRBJ1-3; D remains ambiguous. V was clipped by 4 bases and J by 3 bases, with 16 bases between them. The CDR3 totals 16 residues. The germline CDR1 and CDR2 sequences are SGHTA and FQGNSA. In DNA, the CDR3 is TGTGCCAGCAGCTCCGGGCTCCGGGCGGGTGGAAACACCATATATTTT. This gives the protein CASSSGLRAGGNTIYF.

There are a few counts of this clonotype. This chain connects TRBV4-2 to TRBJ1-2, with D uncertain. Per germline, CDR1 LGHNA and CDR2 YNFKEQ. The CDR3 is 13 amino acids. Trimming left V 1 base short and J 5 bases short, with 8 bases between. The CDR3 loop reads CASSQGTQYGYTF. The CDR3 nucleotides are TGTGCCAGCAGCCAAGGGACTCAGTATGGCTACACCTTC.

The chain employs TRBV2 and TRBJ2-7; tentative D call: TRBD1 (6 bases). The V end was cut by 7 bases, the J end by 2 bases, with 24 bases between. CDR1 is SNHLY and CDR2 is FYNNEI in the germline V gene. The length of the CDR3 is 17 residues. CDR3 protein: CASKVSFSGHLPYEQYF. The CDR3 DNA is TGTGCCAGCAAAGTATCCTTTTCGGGACACCTTCCCTACGAGCAGTACTTC.

The chain couples TRBV20-1 to TRBJ1-2; D is uncertain. The V gene's germline CDR1 is DFQATT and CDR2 SNEGSKA (reference sequence). V lost 4 bases, J lost 2 bases, and 11 bases lay in between. The CDR3 contains 13 residues. CDR3 residues: CSAIPRRNYGYTF. CDR3 nucleotides: TGCAGTGCTATCCCGAGAAGAAACTATGGCTACACCTTC.

This clonotype was observed once. The chain couples TRBV5-1 to TRBJ2-5; TRBD2 matches at 9 bases. CDR1 is SGHRS, CDR2 YFSETQ, per germline. The CDR3 totals 15 residues. V was clipped by 4 bases and J by 0 bases; unmatched bases: 4. This CDR3 reads CASSGRLADQETQYF. CDR3 in DNA: TGCGCCAGCAGCGGCCGACTAGCGGACCAAGAGACCCAGTACTTC.

The rearrangement uses TRBV6-5 and TRBJ2-3; 16 positions agree with TRBD2. Trimming took 0 bases from V and 5 from J; bases not matched to a gene: 2. This CDR3 is built from 17 residues. In germline, CDR1 is MNHEY, CDR2 SVGAGI. CDR3 sequence reads: CASSYSGLAGGRDTQYF. The CDR3, as DNA: TGTGCCAGCAGTTACTCGGGACTAGCGGGAGGGCGAGATACGCAGTATTTT.

This clonotype came up many times. The V gene is TRBV6-1, the J gene TRBJ1-4; 7 bases fit TRBD1. Germline loops: CDR1 MNHNS, CDR2 SASEGT. This CDR3 comprises 16 residues. The V segment lost 6 bases and the J segment 8 bases; nucleotides outside the gene matches: 15. For the CDR3, the DNA is TGTGCCAGCAGCACAACCTACGACAGGGTTAACGAAAAACTGTTTTTT. Protein: CASSTTYDRVNEKLFF.

The V call is TRBV9, the J call TRBJ2-7; D is unclear. The length of the CDR3 is 14 residues. Trimming left V 3 bases short and J 0 bases short, with 10 bases between. Germline assignment: CDR1 SGDLS and CDR2 YYNGEE. Written as DNA, the CDR3 is TGTGCCAGCAGCGCTGACCCTTCCTCCTACGAGCAGTACTTC. It yields the protein CASSADPSSYEQYF.

This chain uses TRBV6-5 with TRBJ2-3, with D possibly TRBD1 on 6 matching bases. CDR1 is MNHEY, CDR2 SVGAGI, per germline. Trimming took 2 bases from V and 1 from J, leaving 13 bases between them. The CDR3 loop spans 16 amino acids. CDR3 in amino acids: CASSYATGYGTDTQYF. DNA of the CDR3: TGTGCCAGCAGTTACGCCACAGGGTACGGCACAGATACGCAGTATTTT.

This clonotype was counted many times. This rearrangement joins TRBV5-6 to TRBJ1-2; 8 bases align to TRBD1. With 2 bases clipped from V and 6 bases from J, the junction kept 3 bases outside the gene matches. Germline loops: CDR1 SGHDT, CDR2 YYEEEE. The CDR3 totals 13 residues. The CDR3 nucleotides read TGTGCCAGCAGCTTCGGACAGGGCGATGGCTACACCTTC. Protein product: CASSFGQGDGYTF.

The CDR3 is CASSLEVAADTQYF. DNA of the CDR3: TGTGCCAGCAGCTTGGAGGTAGCCGCAGATACGCAGTATTTT. J is TRBJ2-3 and V is TRBV5-6; D gene uncertain. CDR3 length: 14 residues. V was clipped by 0 bases and J by 4 bases, with 9 bases between them. Per the germline V gene, CDR1 is SGHDT and CDR2 is YYEEEE.

The rearrangement joins TRBV5-1 to TRBJ1-2; 8 bases fit TRBD1. The germline V gene encodes CDR1 SGHRS and CDR2 YFSETQ. The CDR3 covers 14 residues. Trimming at V came to 3 bases and at J to 7 bases, leaving 8 bases not matched to a gene. Written as DNA, the CDR3 is TGCGCCAGCAGCTGGACAGGGACTTCGGGTGGCTACACCTTC. Protein: CASSWTGTSGGYTF.

V usage is TRBV5-1 and J usage is TRBJ1-3; 8 nucleotides line up with TRBD1. CDR1 SGHRS and CDR2 YFSETQ come from the germline V gene. The ends lost 4 bases at V and 3 bases at J; junction bases unmatched: 6. CDR3 length: 15 amino acids. CDR3 nucleotide sequence: TGCGCCAGCAGCATCGGACAGGGCAGTGGAAACACCATATATTTT. As protein: CASSIGQGSGNTIYF.

This clonotype showed up many times. The chain recombines TRBV5-1 with TRBJ2-6; 7 bases line up with TRBD1. The length of the CDR3 is 16 residues. V lost 1 base and J lost 4; bases outside the gene matches: 5. In germline, CDR1 is SGHRS, CDR2 YFSETQ. CDR3 protein: CASSLSRGSGANVLTF. CDR3 nucleotide sequence: TGCGCCAGCAGCTTGTCCAGGGGGTCCGGGGCCAACGTCCTGACTTTC. Variable domain in full (rest from reference TRBV5-1 and TRBJ2-6): KAGVTQTPRYLIKTRGQQVTLSCSPISGHRSVSWYQQTPGQGLQFLFEYFSETQRNKGNFPGRFSGRQFSNSRSEMNVSTLELGDSALYLCASSLSRGSGANVLTFGAGSRLTVL.